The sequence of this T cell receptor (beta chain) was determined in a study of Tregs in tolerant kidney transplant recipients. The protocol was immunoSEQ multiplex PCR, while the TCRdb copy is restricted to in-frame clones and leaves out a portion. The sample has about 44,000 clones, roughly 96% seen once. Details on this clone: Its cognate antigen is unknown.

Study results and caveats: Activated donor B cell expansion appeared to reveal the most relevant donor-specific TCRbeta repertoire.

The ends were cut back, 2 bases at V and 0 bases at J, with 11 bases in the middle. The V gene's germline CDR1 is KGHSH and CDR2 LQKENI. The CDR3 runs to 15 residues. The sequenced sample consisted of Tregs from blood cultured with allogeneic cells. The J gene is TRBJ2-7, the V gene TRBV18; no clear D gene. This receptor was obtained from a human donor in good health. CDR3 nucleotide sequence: TGTGCCAGCTCACCATCTCAGCTAAGCTCCTACGAGCAGTACTTC. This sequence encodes CASSPSQLSSYEQYF.